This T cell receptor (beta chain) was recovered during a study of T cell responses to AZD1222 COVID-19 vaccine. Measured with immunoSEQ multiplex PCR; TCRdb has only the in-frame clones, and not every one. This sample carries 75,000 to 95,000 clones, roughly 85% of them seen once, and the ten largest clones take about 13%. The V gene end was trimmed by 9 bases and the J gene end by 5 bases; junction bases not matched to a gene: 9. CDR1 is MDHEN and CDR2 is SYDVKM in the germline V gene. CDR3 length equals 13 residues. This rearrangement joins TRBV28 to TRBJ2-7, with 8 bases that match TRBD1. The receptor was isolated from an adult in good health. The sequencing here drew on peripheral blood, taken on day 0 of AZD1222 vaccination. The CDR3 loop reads CASQTGVFDEQYF. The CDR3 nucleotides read TGTGCCAGTCAGACAGGGGTCTTTGACGAGCAGTACTTC.